These 8 T cell receptor beta chains share one sample of origin, sequenced in a study of T cell repertoires in cytomegalovirus infection. Antigen specificity for these receptors is unknown. One entry per CDR3 protein results from TCRdb running MiXCR on the reads. The data hold hundreds of thousands of distinct CDR3 sequences, with around 32% observed a single time. The sample was cultured CD8+ T cells from PBMCs, taken from culture after CMV antigen stimulation. The receptors here all came from a human donor in good health (CMV status not recorded). Some clones in this sample may be carry-over from other donors' samples.

CDR3 sequence reads: CASTTGTSGTDTQYF. The CDR3 region has the DNA TGTGCCAGCACCACCGGGACTAGCGGCACAGATACGCAGTATTTT. This chain connects TRBV12-3 or TRBV12-4 to TRBJ2-3; the match to TRBD2 covers 10 bases. The length of the CDR3 is 15 residues. Trimming took 7 bases from V and 1 from J; bases not matched to a gene: 5.

This clonotype was counted at least ten times. The chain couples TRBV12-3 or TRBV12-4 to TRBJ2-2; no reliable D call. CDR3 size: 15 residues. V lost 7 bases and J lost 0, with 12 bases in between. The CDR3 region is CASTSRPSNTGELFF. The CDR3 DNA follows: TGTGCCAGCACCTCACGACCATCGAACACCGGGGAGCTGTTTTTT.

This clonotype was observed a few times. The CDR3 sequence: CASPPGGRPDTQYF. In DNA, the CDR3 is TGTGCCAGTCCCCCTGGGGGGCGCCCAGATACGCAGTATTTT. The V and J genes are TRBV7-9 and TRBJ2-3; D possibly matches TRBD1 or TRBD2 (6 bases each). The CDR3 loop spans 14 amino acids. Per germline, CDR1 SEHNR and CDR2 FQNEAQ (reference sequence). V lost 9 bases and J 4 bases, leaving 17 bases between the germline ends.

This rearrangement joins TRBV2 to TRBJ1-1; D is possibly TRBD1 (5 bases). This CDR3 has 13 amino acids. Per germline, CDR1 SNHLY and CDR2 FYNNEI. The V end was cut by 11 bases, the J end by 5 bases, with 18 bases between. CDR3 in amino acids: CAVTQGRGTEAFF. The DNA of the CDR3 is TGTGCCGTAACGCAGGGTCGAGGGACTGAAGCTTTCTTT.

This clonotype was recorded at least ten times. This rearrangement joins TRBV7-9 to TRBJ1-5, with a weak D call TRBD1 (5 bases). Germline V gene lookup returns CDR1 SEHNR and CDR2 FQNEAQ (reference sequence). The length of the CDR3 is 15 residues. The V and J ends lost 1 base and 7 bases respectively, with 14 bases between them. DNA for the CDR3: TGTGCCAGCAGCTTAGGGGGCAGGGATGGACAGCCCCAGCATTTT. Translated, it gives CASSLGGRDGQPQHF.

This clonotype turned up a few times. The chain employs TRBV12-3 or TRBV12-4 and TRBJ1-1, with a possible D match to TRBD1 (6 bases). CDR3 length equals 12 residues. V gave up 6 bases and J gave up 5 bases, with 10 bases separating them. In DNA form, the CDR3 reads TGTGCCAGCAGAACTACAGGGACTGAAGCTTTCTTT. Its protein product is CASRTTGTEAFF.

The genes are TRBV27 and TRBJ2-7; D possibly corresponds to TRBD1 (6 bases). Germline CDR1 is MNHEY and CDR2 is SMNVEV (reference sequence). This CDR3 spans 15 amino acids. Trimming took 3 bases from V and 3 from J, leaving 15 bases between them. The CDR3: CASSFTGRGSYEQYF. In DNA form, the CDR3 reads TGTGCCAGCAGTTTCACAGGGCGAGGAAGCTACGAGCAGTACTTC.

This clonotype was seen more than once but under ten times. This sequence joins TRBV11-2 and TRBJ1-1; a weak D match, TRBD1 (6 bases). V lost 5 bases, J lost 0 bases, and 16 bases lay in between. This CDR3 region has 16 residues. The germline V gene encodes CDR1 SGHAT and CDR2 FQNNGV. The CDR3 DNA reads as TGTGCCAGCAGCGGGTGGGGGCGAGTGATGAACACTGAAGCTTTCTTT. This encodes CASSGWGRVMNTEAFF.